This T cell receptor beta chain originates from a study of blood T cell repertoires in COVID-19. Some clones are missing from TCRdb's copy, which holds only in-frame ones; the method was immunoSEQ multiplex PCR. The sample consists of 310,000 or so clones, roughly 90% of them appearing once. This clone appeared once. The trim removed 9 bases at V and 7 bases at J, leaving 6 bases unmatched. The CDR3 is 13 amino acids. Input material: peripheral blood. The V call is TRBV12-3 or TRBV12-4, the J call TRBJ1-6; 7 nucleotides align to TRBD1. The clonotype originates from a man younger than 45 with COVID-19, enrolled during active disease. The CDR3 DNA is TGTGCCAGTTGGGGACAGATGAATTCACCCCTCCACTTT. Translation gives CASWGQMNSPLHF.